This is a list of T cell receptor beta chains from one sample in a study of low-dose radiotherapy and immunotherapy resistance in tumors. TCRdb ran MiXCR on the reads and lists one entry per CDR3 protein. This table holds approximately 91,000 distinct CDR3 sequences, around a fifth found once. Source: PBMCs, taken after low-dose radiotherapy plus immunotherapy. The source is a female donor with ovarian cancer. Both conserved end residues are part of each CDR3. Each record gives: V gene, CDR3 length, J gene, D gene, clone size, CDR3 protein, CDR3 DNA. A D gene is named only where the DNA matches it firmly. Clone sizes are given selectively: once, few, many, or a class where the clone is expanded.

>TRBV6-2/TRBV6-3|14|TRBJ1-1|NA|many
CASSYSDWDTEAFF
TGTGCCAGCAGTTACTCGGATTGGGACACTGAAGCTTTCTTT
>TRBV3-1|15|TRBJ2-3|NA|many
CASERAGTSTDTQYF
TGTGCCAGCGAGAGGGCTGGGACTAGCACAGATACGCAGTATTTT
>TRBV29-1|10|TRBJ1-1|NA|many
CSALNTEAFF
TGCAGCGCGTTGAACACTGAAGCTTTCTTT
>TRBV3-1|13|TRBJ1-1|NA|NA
CASSQKRNTEAFF
TGTGCCAGCAGCCAAAAAAGGAACACTGAAGCTTTCTTT
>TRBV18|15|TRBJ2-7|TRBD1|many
CASSPPSGQGYEQYF
TGTGCCAGCTCCCCACCGTCGGGACAGGGCTACGAGCAGTACTTC
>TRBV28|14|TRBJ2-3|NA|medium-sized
CASKSPGRMDTQYF
TGTGCCAGCAAATCCCCTGGCAGGATGGATACGCAGTATTTT
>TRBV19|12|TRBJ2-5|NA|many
CASSAGTETQYF
TGTGCCAGTAGTGCGGGGACAGAGACCCAGTACTTC
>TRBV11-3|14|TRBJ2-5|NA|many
CASSLNPSQETQYF
TGTGCCAGCAGCTTAAACCCATCTCAAGAGACCCAGTACTTC
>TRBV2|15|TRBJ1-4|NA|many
CASSEAVGRGEKLFF
TGTGCCAGCAGTGAAGCGGTCGGGAGGGGTGAAAAACTGTTTTTT
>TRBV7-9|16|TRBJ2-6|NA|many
CASSSILSSGANVLTF
TGTGCCAGCAGCTCTATTCTTAGTTCTGGGGCCAACGTCCTGACTTTC
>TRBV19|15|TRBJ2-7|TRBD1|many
CASTSRRDRLGEQYF
TGTGCCAGTACATCCCGTCGGGACAGGCTGGGGGAGCAGTACTTC
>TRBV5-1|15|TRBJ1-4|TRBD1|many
CASSGGTGFNEKLFF
TGCGCCAGCAGCGGGGGGACAGGTTTTAATGAAAAACTGTTTTTT
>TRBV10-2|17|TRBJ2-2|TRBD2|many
CASSDRLAGLGTGELFF
TGCGCCAGCAGTGATCGGCTAGCGGGATTGGGCACCGGGGAGCTGTTTTTT
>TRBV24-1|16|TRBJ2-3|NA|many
CATSDPRQGLADTQYF
TGTGCCACCAGTGACCCACGACAGGGACTAGCAGATACGCAGTATTTT
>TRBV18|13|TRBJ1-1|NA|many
CASSPKGNTEAFF
TGTGCCAGCTCACCAAAAGGGAACACTGAAGCTTTCTTT
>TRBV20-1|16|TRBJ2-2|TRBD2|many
CSARVLAGGPAGELFF
TGCAGTGCTAGAGTCCTAGCGGGGGGGCCGGCCGGGGAGCTGTTTTTT
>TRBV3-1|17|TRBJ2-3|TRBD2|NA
CASSQRLAGVRTDTQYF
TGTGCCAGCAGCCAAAGACTAGCGGGGGTCCGCACAGATACGCAGTATTTT
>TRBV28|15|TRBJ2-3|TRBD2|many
CASGASGGHTDTQYF
TGTGCCAGCGGGGCTAGCGGGGGGCACACAGATACGCAGTATTTT
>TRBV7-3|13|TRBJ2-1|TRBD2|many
CASSSSGRNEQFF
TGTGCCAGCAGCTCTAGCGGGAGGAATGAGCAGTTCTTC
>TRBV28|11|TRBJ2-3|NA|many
CASSLIDTQYF
TGTGCCAGCAGTTTGATAGATACGCAGTATTTT
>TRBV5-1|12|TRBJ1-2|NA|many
CASSLGQYGYTF
TGCGCCAGCAGCTTGGGACAATATGGCTACACCTTC
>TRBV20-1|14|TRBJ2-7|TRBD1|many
CSASLRDRVYEQYF
TGCAGTGCTAGCCTCCGGGACAGGGTCTACGAGCAGTACTTC
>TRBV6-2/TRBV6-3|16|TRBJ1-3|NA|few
CASSYSPGAAGNTIYF
TGTGCCAGCAGTTACTCCCCGGGGGCGGCTGGAAACACCATATATTTT